This TCR beta chain was documented in a study of blood T cells in healthy people across ages. Notes on this clonotype: One end of the junction is discordant with germline, which a read error may explain.

Healthy Caucasian individuals from Russia aged about 6 to 95 were enrolled as donors. The CDR3 extends over 13 amino acids. Germline loops: CDR1 SNHLY, CDR2 FYNNEI. A second PCR, run for roughly 6 to 11 cycles, used a sample-barcoded 5' primer plus a J-beta primer mix. Every molecule of cDNA carried a tag from a template-switch adaptor with 12 random nucleotides. TCRdb passed the 5' RACE reads through MiXCR, listing each CDR3 protein once. The table has more than 1.4 million distinct CDR3 sequences, approximately 42% seen once. The sequenced sample was blood. This receptor was obtained from a woman between 18 and 29 years old in good health. The gene calls are TRBV2 and TRBJ2-3, with D perhaps TRBD1 (6 bases). In nucleotides, the CDR3 is TGTGCCGGCAGGGTGGACAGCCCAGATACGCAGTATTTT. Residues: CAGRVDSPDTQYF.